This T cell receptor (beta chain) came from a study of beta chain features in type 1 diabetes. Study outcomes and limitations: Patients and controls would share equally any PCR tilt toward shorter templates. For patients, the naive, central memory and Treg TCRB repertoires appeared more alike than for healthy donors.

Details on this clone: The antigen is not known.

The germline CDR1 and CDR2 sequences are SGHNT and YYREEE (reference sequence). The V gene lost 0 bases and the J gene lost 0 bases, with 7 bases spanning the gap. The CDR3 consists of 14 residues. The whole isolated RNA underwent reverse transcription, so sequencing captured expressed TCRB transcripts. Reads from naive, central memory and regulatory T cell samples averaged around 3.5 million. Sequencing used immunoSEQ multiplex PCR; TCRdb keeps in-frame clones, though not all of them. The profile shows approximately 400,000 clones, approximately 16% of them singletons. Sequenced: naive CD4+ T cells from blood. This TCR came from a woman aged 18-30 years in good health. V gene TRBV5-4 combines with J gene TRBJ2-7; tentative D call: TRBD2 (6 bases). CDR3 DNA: TGTGCCAGCAGCTTGGGGGGGGACTCCTACGAGCAGTACTTC. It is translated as CASSLGGDSYEQYF.